This TCR beta chain came from a study of radiation and T cells in renal cell carcinoma. Study overall: Nephrectomy followed 15 Gy stereotactic body radiation by 4 weeks. The study's findings and limits: No pretreatment tumor biopsies were available for baseline clonotypes.

Worth noting for this clone: The antigen is undetermined.

Assay: immunoSEQ multiplex PCR; the TCRdb copy retains only in-frame clones and omits some. The table has 65,000 to 80,000 clones, about 86% seen once. Regarding time point: blood 2 weeks post-SBRT. As for treatment: 15 Gy SBRT to primary tumor, nephrectomy 4 weeks later. Blood was sampled at baseline, 2 weeks and 4 weeks after SBRT. The sequencing here drew on blood, taken from a patient whose treatment included radiotherapy and nephrectomy. The receptor's source is a woman between 45 and 60 years old with renal cell carcinoma.

The CDR3 DNA reads as TGTGCCAGCAGTAAGGGGACTAGGGAGACCCAGTACTTC. Amino acid sequence: CASSKGTRETQYF. The rearrangement links TRBV27 to TRBJ2-5; 8 nucleotides align to TRBD2. The length of the CDR3 is 13 residues. Germline CDR1 reads MNHEY; CDR2 reads SMNVEV (reference sequence). V was pared by 5 bases and J by 5 bases, with 4 bases of the junction left unmatched.